This record looks at one TCR beta chain sequence and its context. No antigen is known for it. This record belongs to a study of OX40 agonist ivuxolimab in advanced cancers. Study summary: Patients got intravenous ivuxolimab at 0.01 to 10 mg/kg every 2 weeks. Every patient in dose escalation had hepatocellular carcinoma, melanoma, renal cell or head and neck cancer.

General study results and limits: Partial responders at 0.1-3.0 mg/kg showed near-lowest clonal expansion.

Per the germline V gene, CDR1 is LNHDA and CDR2 is SQIVND (reference sequence). This CDR3 region has 14 residues. V lost 7 bases and J lost 6, with 18 bases in between. TCRdb's table, derived via immunoSEQ multiplex PCR, lists solely in-frame clones and lacks some. Among 74,000 or so clones listed, approximately 85% were seen once. This rearrangement joins TRBV19 to TRBJ1-1, with unresolved D. This TCR came from an adult with an advanced solid tumor such as melanoma, head and neck, liver or kidney cancer. Sequenced here: CD4+ or CD8+ T cells sorted from blood, sampled in a trial of the OX40 agonist ivuxolimab. CDR3 DNA: TGTGCCAGTAAAGATTCGATAATTAGGGCTGAAGCTTTCTTT. This codes for CASKDSIIRAEAFF.